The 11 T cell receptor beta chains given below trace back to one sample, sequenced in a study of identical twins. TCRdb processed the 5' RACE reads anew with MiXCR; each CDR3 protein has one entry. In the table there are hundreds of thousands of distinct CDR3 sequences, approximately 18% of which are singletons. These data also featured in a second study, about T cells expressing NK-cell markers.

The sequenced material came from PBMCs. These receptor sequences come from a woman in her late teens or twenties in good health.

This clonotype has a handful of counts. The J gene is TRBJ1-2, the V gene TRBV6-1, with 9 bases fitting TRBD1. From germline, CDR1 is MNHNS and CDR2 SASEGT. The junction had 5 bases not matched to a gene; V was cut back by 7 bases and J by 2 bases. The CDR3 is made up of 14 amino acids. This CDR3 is CASTRQGGNYGYTF. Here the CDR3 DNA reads TGTGCCAGCACCCGACAGGGGGGGAACTATGGCTACACCTTC.

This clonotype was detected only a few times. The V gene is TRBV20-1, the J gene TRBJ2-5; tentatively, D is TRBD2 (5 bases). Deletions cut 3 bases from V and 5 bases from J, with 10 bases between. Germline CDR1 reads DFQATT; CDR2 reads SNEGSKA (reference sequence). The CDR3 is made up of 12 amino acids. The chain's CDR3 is CSASVGMETQYF. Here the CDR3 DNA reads TGCAGTGCTAGTGTCGGGATGGAGACCCAGTACTTC.

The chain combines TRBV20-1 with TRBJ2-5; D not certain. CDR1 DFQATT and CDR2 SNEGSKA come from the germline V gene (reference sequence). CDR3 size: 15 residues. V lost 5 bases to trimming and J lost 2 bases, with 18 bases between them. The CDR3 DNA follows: TGCAGTGCTCCCCTAAGGTCCCGGAGACAAGAGACCCAGTACTTC. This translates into CSAPLRSRRQETQYF.

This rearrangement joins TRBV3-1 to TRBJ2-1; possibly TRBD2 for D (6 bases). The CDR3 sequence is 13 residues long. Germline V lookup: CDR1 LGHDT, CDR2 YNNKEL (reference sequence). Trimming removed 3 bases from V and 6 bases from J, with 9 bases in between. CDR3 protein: CASSQRDSNEQFF. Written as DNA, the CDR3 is TGTGCCAGCAGCCAGAGGGACTCCAATGAGCAGTTCTTC.

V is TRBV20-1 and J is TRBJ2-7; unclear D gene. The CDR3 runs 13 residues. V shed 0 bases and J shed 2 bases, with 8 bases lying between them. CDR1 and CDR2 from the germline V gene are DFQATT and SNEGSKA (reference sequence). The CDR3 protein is CSARDLYPYEQYF. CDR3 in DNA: TGCAGTGCTAGAGATCTTTACCCCTACGAGCAGTACTTC.

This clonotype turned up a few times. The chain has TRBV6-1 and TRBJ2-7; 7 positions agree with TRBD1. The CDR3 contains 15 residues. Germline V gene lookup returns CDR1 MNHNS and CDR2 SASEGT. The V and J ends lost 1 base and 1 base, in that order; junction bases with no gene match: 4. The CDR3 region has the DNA TGTGCCAGCAGTGAAGAGGCAGGGGGTTCCTACGAGCAGTACTTC. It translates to CASSEEAGGSYEQYF.

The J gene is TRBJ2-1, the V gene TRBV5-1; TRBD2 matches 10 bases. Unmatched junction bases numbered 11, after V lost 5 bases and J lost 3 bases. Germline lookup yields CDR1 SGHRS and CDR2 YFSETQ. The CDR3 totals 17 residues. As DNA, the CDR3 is TGCGCCAGCAGGACCCTCGGGACTAGCGTTAACTACAATGAGCAGTTCTTC. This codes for CASRTLGTSVNYNEQFF.

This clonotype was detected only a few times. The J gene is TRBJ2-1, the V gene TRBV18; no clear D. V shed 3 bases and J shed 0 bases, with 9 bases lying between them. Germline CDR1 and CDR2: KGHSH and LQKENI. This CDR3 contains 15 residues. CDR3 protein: CASSPSVSSYNEQFF. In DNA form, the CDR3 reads TGTGCCAGCTCACCCTCAGTGAGCTCCTACAATGAGCAGTTCTTC.

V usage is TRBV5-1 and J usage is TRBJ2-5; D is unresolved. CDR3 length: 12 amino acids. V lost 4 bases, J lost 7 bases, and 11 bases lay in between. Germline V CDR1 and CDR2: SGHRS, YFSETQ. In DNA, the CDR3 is TGCGCCAGCAGCCACGGACCAGGGACCCAGTACTTC. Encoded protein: CASSHGPGTQYF.

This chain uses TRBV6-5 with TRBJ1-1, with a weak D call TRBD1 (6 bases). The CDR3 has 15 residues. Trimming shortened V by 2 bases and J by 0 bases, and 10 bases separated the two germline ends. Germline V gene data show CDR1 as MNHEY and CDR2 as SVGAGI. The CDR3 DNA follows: TGTGCCAGCAGTTACGTGGGGGGCGTGAACACTGAAGCTTTCTTT. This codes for CASSYVGGVNTEAFF.

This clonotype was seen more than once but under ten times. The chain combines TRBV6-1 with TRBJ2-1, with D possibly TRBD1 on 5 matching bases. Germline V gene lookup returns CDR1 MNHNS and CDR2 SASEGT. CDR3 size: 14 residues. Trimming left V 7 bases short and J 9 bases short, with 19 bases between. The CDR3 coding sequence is TGTGCCAGCAACTCCGGCGCCATTAGGGGTGAGCAGTTCTTC. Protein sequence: CASNSGAIRGEQFF.